The entry that follows covers one TCR beta chain sequence. The treatment denotes: roughly 20 received Ad26.COV2.S at low or high dose, single or two shots; about 5 received placebo; per-sample allocation not given. Samples came from day 63 after the first vaccine or placebo injection. Expression of Wuhan-strain SARS-CoV-2 spike came from the Ad26 vector that formed the vaccine. These data originate in a study of Ad26.COV2.S vaccination and SARS-CoV-2 variants. Study-wide background: The COV1001 Ad26.COV2.S trial arm included the donor. The vaccine Ad26.COV2.S was put into the muscle once, or twice with 56 days between.

TCRdb's table, derived via immunoSEQ multiplex PCR, lists solely in-frame clones and lacks some. The sample holds hundreds of thousands of clones, around 88% seen once. V shed 6 bases and J 8 bases; nucleotides not matched to a gene: 7. Germline CDR1 reads KGHSH; CDR2 reads LQKENI. The CDR3 has 13 amino acids. This chain uses TRBV18 with TRBJ2-1; 7 bases line up with TRBD2. The clonotype comes from a person between 18 and 65 years old who received the Ad26.COV2.S COVID-19 vaccine or a placebo. Sequencing was performed on peripheral blood, taken in a trial of Ad26.COV2.S vaccine versus placebo. CDR3 protein: CASSGGSVHEQFF. The CDR3 nucleotides are TGTGCCAGCTCGGGGGGGTCGGTCCATGAGCAGTTCTTC.